What follows is one T cell receptor beta chain and its context. The CDR3 contains 15 residues. Unmatched junction bases numbered 6, after V lost 5 bases and J lost 8 bases. Germline V gene sequence: CDR1 SGHVS, CDR2 FQNEAQ. The data belong to a study of blood T cell repertoires in COVID-19. This table comes from immunoSEQ multiplex PCR, and its TCRdb copy is limited to in-frame clones, with some not included. This sample has 150,000 or so clones; roughly 89% occur once, and the top ten carry more than 3.5%. The rearrangement links TRBV7-8 to TRBJ2-1; 13 bases line up with TRBD2. This clonotype originated in a man in his 60s with COVID-19, enrolled during active disease. Sequenced input: peripheral blood. CDR3 coding DNA: TGTGCCAGCAGCCGAACTAGCGGGGGGGCCTATGAGCAGTTCTTC. Protein sequence: CASSRTSGGAYEQFF.